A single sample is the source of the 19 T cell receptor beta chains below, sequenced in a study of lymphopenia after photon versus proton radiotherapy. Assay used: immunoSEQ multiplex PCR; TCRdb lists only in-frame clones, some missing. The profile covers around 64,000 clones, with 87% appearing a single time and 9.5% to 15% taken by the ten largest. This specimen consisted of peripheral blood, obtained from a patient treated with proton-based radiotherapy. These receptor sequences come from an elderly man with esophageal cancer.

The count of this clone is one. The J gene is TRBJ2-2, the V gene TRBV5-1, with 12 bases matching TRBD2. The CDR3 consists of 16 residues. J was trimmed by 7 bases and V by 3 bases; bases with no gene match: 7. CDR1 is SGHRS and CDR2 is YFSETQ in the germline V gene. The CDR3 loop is CASSSTASGGVGELFF. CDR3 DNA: TGCGCCAGCAGCTCGACCGCTAGCGGGGGGGTCGGGGAGCTGTTTTTT.

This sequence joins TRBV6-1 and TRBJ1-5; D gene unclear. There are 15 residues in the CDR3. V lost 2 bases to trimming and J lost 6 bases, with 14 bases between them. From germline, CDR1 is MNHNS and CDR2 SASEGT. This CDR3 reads CASSERGTGGQPQHF. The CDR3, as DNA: TGTGCCAGCAGTGAACGGGGTACGGGCGGTCAGCCCCAGCATTTT.

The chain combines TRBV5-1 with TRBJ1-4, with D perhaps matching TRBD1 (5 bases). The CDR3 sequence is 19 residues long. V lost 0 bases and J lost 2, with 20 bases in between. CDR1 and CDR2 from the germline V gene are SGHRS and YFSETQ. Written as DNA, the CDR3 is TGCGCCAGCAGCTTGGTCTCTGGGGGTACAGGTTCGACTAATGAAAAACTGTTTTTT. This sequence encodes CASSLVSGGTGSTNEKLFF.

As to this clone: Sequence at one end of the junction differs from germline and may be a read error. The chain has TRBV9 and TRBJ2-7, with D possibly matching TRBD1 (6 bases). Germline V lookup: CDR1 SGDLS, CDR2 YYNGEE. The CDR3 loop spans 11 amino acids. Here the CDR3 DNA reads TGTGCCAGCAGCGACGGAGGACAGAAGACCTTC. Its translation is CASSDGGQKTF.

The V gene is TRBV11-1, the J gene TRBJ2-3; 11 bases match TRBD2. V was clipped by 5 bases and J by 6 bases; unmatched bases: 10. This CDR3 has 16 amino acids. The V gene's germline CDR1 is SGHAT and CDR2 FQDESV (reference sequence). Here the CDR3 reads CASSPTSGALLDTQYF. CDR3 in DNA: TGTGCCAGCAGCCCGACTAGCGGGGCCTTGTTGGATACGCAGTATTTT.

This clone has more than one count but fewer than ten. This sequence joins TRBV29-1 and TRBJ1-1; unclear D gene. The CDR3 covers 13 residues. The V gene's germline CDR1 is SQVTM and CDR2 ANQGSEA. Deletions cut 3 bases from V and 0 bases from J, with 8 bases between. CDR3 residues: CSVEESMNTEAFF. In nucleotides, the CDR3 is TGCAGCGTTGAGGAGAGCATGAACACTGAAGCTTTCTTT.

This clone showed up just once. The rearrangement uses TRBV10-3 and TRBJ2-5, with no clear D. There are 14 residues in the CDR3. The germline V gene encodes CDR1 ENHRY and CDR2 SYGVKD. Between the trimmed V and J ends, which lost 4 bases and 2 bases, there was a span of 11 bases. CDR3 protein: CAISVDGRQETQYF. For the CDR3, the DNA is TGTGCCATCAGTGTCGATGGTAGGCAAGAGACCCAGTACTTC.

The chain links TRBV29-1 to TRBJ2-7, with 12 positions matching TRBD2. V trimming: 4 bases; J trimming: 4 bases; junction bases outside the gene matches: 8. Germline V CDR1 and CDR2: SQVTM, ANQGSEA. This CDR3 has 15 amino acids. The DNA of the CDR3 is TGCAGCGTTGCAAAGGGACTAGCGGGCTTATACGAGCAGTACTTC. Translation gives CSVAKGLAGLYEQYF.

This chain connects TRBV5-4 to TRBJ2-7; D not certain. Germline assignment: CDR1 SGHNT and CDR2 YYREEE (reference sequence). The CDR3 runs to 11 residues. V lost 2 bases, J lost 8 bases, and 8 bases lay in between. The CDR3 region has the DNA TGTGCCAGCAGCTTAGGTCTTAAGCAGTACTTC. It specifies CASSLGLKQYF. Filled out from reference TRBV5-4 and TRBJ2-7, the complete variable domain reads ETGVTQSPTHLIKTRGQQVTLRCSSQSGHNTVSWYQQALGQGPQFIFQYYREEENGRGNFPPRFSGLQFPNYSSELNVNALELDDSALYLCASSLGLKQYFGPGTRLTVT.

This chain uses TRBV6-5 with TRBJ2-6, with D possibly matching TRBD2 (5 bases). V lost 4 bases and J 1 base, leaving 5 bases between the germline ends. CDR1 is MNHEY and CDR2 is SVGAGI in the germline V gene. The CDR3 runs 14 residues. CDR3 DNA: TGTGCCAGCAGTTGGGAGTCTGGGGCCAACGTCCTGACTTTC. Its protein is CASSWESGANVLTF.

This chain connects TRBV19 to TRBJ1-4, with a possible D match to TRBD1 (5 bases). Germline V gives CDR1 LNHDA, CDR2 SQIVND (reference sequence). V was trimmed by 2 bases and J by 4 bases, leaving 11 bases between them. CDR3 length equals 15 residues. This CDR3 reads CASSISPRVNEKLFF. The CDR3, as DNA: TGTGCCAGTAGTATAAGTCCCAGGGTTAATGAAAAACTGTTTTTT.

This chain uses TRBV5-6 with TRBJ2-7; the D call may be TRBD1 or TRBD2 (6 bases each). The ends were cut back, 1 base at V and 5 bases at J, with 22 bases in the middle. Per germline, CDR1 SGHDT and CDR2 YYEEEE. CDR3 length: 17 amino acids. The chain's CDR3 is CASSLWKRGVSVNEQYF. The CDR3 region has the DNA TGTGCCAGCAGCTTGTGGAAGAGGGGGGTTTCAGTAAACGAGCAGTACTTC.

CDR3 region: CASSPGGAFTGNTIYF. The CDR3 bases are TGCGCCAGCAGCCCAGGGGGCGCGTTTACTGGAAACACCATATATTTT. The chain carries TRBV4-1 and TRBJ1-3; 8 bases are shared with TRBD1. The CDR3 consists of 16 residues. CDR1 MGHRA and CDR2 YSYEKL come from the germline V gene. The junction had 7 bases not matched to a gene; V was cut back by 4 bases and J by 2 bases.

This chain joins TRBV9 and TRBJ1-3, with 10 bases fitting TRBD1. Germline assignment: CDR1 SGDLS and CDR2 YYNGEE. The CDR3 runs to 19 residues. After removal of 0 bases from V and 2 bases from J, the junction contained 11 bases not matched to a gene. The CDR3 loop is CASSVDLYFGQGAGNTIYF. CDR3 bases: TGTGCCAGCAGCGTAGACCTATACTTCGGACAGGGGGCTGGAAACACCATATATTTT.

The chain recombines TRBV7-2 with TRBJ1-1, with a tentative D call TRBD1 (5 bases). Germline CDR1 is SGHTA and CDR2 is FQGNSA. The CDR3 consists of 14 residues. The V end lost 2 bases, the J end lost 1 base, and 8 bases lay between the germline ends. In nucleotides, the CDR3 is TGTGCCAGCAGCTTATCAGGGTCGAACACTGAAGCTTTCTTT. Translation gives CASSLSGSNTEAFF.

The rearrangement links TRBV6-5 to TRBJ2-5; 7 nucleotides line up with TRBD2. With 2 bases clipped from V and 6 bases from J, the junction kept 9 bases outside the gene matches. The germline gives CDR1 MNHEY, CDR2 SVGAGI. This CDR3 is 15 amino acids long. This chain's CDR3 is CASSYKGLERQTQYF. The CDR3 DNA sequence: TGTGCCAGCAGTTACAAAGGACTAGAACGTCAGACCCAGTACTTC.

CDR3 sequence reads: CASSLGAQGAKNIQYF. CDR3 DNA: TGTGCCAGCAGCTTAGGGGCCCAAGGGGCCAAAAACATTCAGTACTTC. This chain joins TRBV11-2 and TRBJ2-4; D is uncertain. From germline, CDR1 is SGHAT and CDR2 FQNNGV. This CDR3 contains 16 residues. V lost 1 base, J lost 1 base, and 11 bases lay in between.

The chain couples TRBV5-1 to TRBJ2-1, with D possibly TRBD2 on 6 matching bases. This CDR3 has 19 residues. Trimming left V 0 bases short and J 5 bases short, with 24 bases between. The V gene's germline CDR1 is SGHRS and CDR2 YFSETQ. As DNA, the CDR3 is TGCGCCAGCAGCTTGGTTGGCAGGGCAGGAGGGCAGGGAAACAATGAGCAGTTCTTC. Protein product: CASSLVGRAGGQGNNEQFF.

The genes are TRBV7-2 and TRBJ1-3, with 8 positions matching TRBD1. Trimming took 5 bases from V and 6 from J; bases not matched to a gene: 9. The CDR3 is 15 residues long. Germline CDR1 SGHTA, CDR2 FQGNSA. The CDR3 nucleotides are TGTGCCAGCAGCCACGACAGGGGAAGGGAAAACACCATATATTTT. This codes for CASSHDRGRENTIYF.